Detailed here is one TCR beta chain. Profiled with immunoSEQ multiplex PCR; TCRdb holds only in-frame clones, not every one. The sample has roughly 710,000 clones, 70% to 90% seen once. These data come from a study of shared T cell receptors in the human thymus. The CDR3 is made up of 17 amino acids. The J segment lost 4 bases and the V segment lost 4 bases, leaving 13 bases of the junction unmatched. Germline-derived CDR1 and CDR2 are SGDLS and YYNGEE. This same sample was also part of a study on human thymus T cells.

This clonotype originated in a girl in the first two years of life with a congenital heart defect. Sequencing input: thymocytes. V usage is TRBV9 and J usage is TRBJ1-4, with 7 bases matching TRBD1. This chain's CDR3 is CASSPRTGTASNEKLFF. CDR3 DNA sequence: TGTGCCAGCAGCCCCAGAACCGGGACAGCAAGTAATGAAAAACTGTTTTTT.